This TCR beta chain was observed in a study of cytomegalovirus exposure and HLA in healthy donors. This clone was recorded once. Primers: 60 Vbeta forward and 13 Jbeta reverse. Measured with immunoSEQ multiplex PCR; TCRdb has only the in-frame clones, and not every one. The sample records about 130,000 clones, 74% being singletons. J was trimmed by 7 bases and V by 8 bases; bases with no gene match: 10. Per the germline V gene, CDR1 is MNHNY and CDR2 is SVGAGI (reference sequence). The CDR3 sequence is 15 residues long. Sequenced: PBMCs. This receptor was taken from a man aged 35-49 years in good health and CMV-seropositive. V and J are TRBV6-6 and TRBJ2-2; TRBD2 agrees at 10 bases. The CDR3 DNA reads TGTGCCAGCGGGGGCTCTAGCGGGAGAGGCGGGGAGCTGTTTTTT. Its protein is CASGGSSGRGGELFF.